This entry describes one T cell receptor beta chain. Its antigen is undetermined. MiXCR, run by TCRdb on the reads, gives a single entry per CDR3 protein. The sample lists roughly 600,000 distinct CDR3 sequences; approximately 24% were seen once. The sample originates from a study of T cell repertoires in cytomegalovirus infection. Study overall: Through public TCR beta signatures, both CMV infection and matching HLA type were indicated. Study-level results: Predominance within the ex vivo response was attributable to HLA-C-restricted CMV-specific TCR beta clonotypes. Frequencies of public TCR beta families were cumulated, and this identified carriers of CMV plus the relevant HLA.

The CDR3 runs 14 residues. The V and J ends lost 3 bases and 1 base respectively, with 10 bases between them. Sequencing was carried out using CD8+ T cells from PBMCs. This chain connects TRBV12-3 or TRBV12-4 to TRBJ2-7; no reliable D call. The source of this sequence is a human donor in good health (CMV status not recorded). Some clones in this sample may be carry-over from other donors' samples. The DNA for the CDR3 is TGTGCCAGCAGTTTTGGTATAGGGTCCTACGAGCAGTACTTC. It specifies CASSFGIGSYEQYF.